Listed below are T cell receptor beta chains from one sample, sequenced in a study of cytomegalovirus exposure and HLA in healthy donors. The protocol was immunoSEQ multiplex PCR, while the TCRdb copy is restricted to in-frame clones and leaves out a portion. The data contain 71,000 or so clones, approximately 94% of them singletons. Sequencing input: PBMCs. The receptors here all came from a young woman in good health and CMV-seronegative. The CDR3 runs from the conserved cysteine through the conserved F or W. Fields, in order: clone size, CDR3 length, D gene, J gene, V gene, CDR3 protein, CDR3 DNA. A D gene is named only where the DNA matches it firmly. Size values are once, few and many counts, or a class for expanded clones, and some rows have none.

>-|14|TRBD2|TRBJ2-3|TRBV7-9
CASSTSGGTDTQYF
TGTGCCAGCAGCACTAGCGGGGGCACAGATACGCAGTATTTT
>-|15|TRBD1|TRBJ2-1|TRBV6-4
CASSVTGGEGNEQFF
TGTGCCAGCAGCGTCACAGGGGGTGAGGGCAATGAGCAGTTCTTC
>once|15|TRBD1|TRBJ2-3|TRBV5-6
CASSLFDRGPDTQYF
TGTGCCAGCAGCTTATTTGACAGGGGGCCAGATACGCAGTATTTT
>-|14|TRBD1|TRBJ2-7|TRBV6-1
CASSALDRGGEQYF
TGTGCCAGCAGTGCCTTGGACAGGGGTGGCGAGCAGTACTTC
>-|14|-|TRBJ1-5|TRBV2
CASHKERGYQPQHF
TGTGCCAGCCACAAAGAAAGGGGCTATCAGCCCCAGCATTTT
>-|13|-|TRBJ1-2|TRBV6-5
CASSSGGYNGYTF
TGTGCCAGCAGTTCAGGAGGGTACAATGGCTACACCTTC
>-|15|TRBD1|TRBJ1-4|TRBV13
CASSLGRQGREKLFF
TGTGCCAGCAGCTTAGGTCGACAGGGGCGCGAAAAACTGTTTTTT
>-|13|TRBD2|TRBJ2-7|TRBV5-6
CASSGEGIYEQYF
TGTGCCAGCAGCGGGGAGGGAATCTACGAGCAGTACTTC
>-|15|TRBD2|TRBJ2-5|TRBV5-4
CASSLDGGGRETQYF
TGTGCCAGCAGCTTAGACGGGGGGGGCCGGGAGACCCAGTACTTC
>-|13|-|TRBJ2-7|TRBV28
CASSFQNRYEQYF
TGTGCCAGCAGTTTTCAGAATCGCTACGAGCAGTACTTC
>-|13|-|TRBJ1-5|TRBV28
CASSRFANQPQHF
TGTGCCAGCAGCAGGTTTGCCAATCAGCCCCAGCATTTT
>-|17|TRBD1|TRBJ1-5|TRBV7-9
CASSLSTGTGGNQPQHF
TGTGCCAGCAGCTTATCGACGGGGACAGGGGGCAATCAGCCCCAGCATTTT
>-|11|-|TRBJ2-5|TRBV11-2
CASGQGETQYF
TGTGCCAGCGGCCAGGGAGAGACCCAGTACTTC
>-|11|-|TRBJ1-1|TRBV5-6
CASEGNTEAFF
TGTGCCAGCGAGGGGAACACTGAAGCTTTCTTT
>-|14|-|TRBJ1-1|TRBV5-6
CASSLLTADTEAFF
TGTGCCAGCAGCTTGTTAACAGCGGACACTGAAGCTTTCTTT
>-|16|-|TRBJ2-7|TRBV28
CASSPSWAVGKDEQYF
TGTGCCAGCAGCCCCTCCTGGGCCGTAGGTAAGGACGAGCAGTACTTC
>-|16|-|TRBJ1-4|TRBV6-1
CASSEHNRDIGRELFF
TGTGCCAGCAGTGAACACAACCGGGACATTGGGCGGGAACTGTTTTTT
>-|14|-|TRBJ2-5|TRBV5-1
CASRGTNPWETQYF
TGCGCCAGCAGAGGGACAAACCCTTGGGAGACCCAGTACTTC
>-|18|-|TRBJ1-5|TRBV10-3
CAISESTGLGASNQPQHF
TGTGCCATCAGTGAGTCGACAGGTTTGGGGGCGAGCAATCAGCCCCAGCATTTT
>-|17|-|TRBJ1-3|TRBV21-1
CASSKNGHLSSGNTIYF
TGTGCCAGCAGCAAAAATGGACACCTTAGCTCTGGAAACACCATATATTTT
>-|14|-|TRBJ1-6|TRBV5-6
CASSLNGGNSPLHF
TGTGCCAGCAGCTTGAACGGAGGGAATTCACCCCTCCACTTT
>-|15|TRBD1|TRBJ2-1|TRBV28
CASSWGQGAYNEQFF
TGTGCCAGCAGTTGGGGACAGGGGGCTTACAATGAGCAGTTCTTC
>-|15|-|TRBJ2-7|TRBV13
CASSRRGSKGDEQYF
TGTGCCAGCAGCCGGCGTGGATCTAAGGGGGACGAGCAGTACTTC
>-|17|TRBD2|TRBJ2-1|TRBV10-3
CATQTSGGPSSYNEQFF
TGTGCCACTCAGACTAGCGGGGGCCCCAGCTCCTACAATGAGCAGTTCTTC
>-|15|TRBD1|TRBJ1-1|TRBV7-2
CASSGQTGVVPEAFF
TGTGCCAGCAGCGGGCAGACAGGGGTCGTCCCTGAAGCTTTCTTT
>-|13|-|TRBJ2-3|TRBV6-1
CASSEQSTDTQYF
TGTGCCAGCAGTGAACAGAGCACAGATACGCAGTATTTT
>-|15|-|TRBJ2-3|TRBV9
CASSVGLAGTDTQYF
TGTGCCAGCAGCGTAGGGTTAGCGGGCACAGATACGCAGTATTTT
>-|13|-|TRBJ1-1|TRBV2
CASSPQRQVEAFF
TGTGCCAGCAGTCCTCAGAGACAGGTTGAAGCTTTCTTT
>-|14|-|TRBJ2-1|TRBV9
CASSVVPGYNEQFF
TGTGCCAGCAGCGTAGTCCCAGGATACAATGAGCAGTTCTTC
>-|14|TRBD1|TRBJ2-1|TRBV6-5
CASSYGTGVNEQFF
TGTGCCAGCAGTTACGGGACAGGGGTTAATGAGCAGTTCTTC
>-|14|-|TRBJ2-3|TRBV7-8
CASSRGHDPDTQYF
TGTGCCAGCAGCCGGGGACACGACCCAGATACGCAGTATTTT
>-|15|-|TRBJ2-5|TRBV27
CASSLAGQYQETQYF
TGTGCCAGCAGTTTGGCCGGACAGTACCAAGAGACCCAGTACTTC
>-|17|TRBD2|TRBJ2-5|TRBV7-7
CASSLGSSGRAGETQYF
TGTGCTAGCAGCTTAGGGTCTAGCGGGAGGGCCGGAGAGACCCAGTACTTC
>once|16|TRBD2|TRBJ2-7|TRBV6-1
CASSEGPLAGSYEQYF
TGTGCCAGCAGTGAAGGGCCCCTAGCGGGATCCTACGAGCAGTACTTC
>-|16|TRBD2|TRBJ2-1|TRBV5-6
CASRSWTSGSISEQFF
TGTGCCAGCAGGTCGTGGACTAGCGGGAGCATTAGTGAGCAGTTCTTC
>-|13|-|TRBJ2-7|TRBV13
CASSTRFSYEQYF
TGTGCCAGCAGCACCCGGTTCTCCTACGAGCAGTACTTC
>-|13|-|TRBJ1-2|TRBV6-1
CASSEAEGRGYTF
TGTGCCAGCAGTGAAGCGGAGGGTAGGGGCTACACCTTC
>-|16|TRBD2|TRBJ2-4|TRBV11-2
CASSFLRAGAKNIQYF
TGTGCCAGCAGCTTTCTACGAGCGGGGGCCAAAAACATTCAGTACTTC
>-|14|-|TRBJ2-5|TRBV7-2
CASSLALGLETQYF
TGTGCCAGCAGCTTAGCGCTGGGCTTGGAGACCCAGTACTTC
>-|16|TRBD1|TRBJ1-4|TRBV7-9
CASSTDREGFNEKLFF
TGTGCCAGCAGCACGGACAGGGAGGGATTTAATGAAAAACTGTTTTTT
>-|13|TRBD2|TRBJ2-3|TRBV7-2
CASSLSGGDTQYF
TGTGCCAGCAGCTTAAGCGGGGGCGATACGCAGTATTTT
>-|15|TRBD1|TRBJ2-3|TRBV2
CASSLQGGSTDTQYF
TGTGCCAGCAGTCTACAGGGGGGAAGTACAGATACGCAGTATTTT
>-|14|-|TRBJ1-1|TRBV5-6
CASSLVGEDTEAFF
TGTGCCAGCAGCTTGGTAGGGGAGGACACTGAAGCTTTCTTT
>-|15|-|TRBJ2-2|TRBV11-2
CASSPRQVNTGELFF
TGTGCCAGCAGCCCCCGACAGGTGAACACCGGGGAGCTGTTTTTT
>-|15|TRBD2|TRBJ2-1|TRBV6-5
CASSRLAGGGGEQFF
TGTGCCAGCAGTCGACTAGCGGGAGGCGGAGGTGAGCAGTTCTTC
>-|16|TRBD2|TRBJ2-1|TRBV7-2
CASSLVVRGGLNEQFF
TGTGCCAGCAGCTTAGTAGTGCGGGGGGGCCTCAATGAGCAGTTCTTC
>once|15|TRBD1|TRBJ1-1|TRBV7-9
CASSLGTGAGTEAFF
TGTGCCAGCAGCTTAGGGACAGGGGCGGGCACTGAAGCTTTCTTT
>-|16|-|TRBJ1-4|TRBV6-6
CASSYLAPGSPEKLFF
TGTGCCAGCAGTTACTTAGCCCCCGGGAGCCCGGAAAAACTGTTTTTT
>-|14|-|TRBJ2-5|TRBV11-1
CASSLVAFGQTQYF
TGTGCCAGCAGCTTAGTAGCGTTCGGGCAGACCCAGTACTTC
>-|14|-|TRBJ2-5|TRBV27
CASSLSEGEETQYF
TGTGCCAGCAGTTTATCGGAGGGAGAGGAGACCCAGTACTTC
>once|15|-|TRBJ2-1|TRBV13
CASSLGLPAPGEQFF
TGTGCCAGCAGCTTAGGCCTACCCGCGCCGGGGGAGCAGTTCTTC
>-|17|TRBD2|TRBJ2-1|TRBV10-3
CAISDRLGAGGTNEQFF
TGTGCCATCAGTGACCGCCTGGGGGCGGGAGGTACCAATGAGCAGTTCTTC
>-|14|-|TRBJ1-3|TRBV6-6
CASSGTGSGNTIYF
TGTGCCAGCAGTGGAACAGGGTCTGGAAACACCATATATTTT
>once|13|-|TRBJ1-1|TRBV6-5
CASSYAENTEAFF
TGTGCCAGCAGTTACGCGGAGAACACTGAAGCTTTCTTT
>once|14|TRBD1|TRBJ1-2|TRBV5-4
CASSRQGGNYGYTF
TGTGCCAGCAGTAGACAGGGTGGGAACTATGGCTACACCTTC
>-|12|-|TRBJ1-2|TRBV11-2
CASTQGYYGYTF
TGTGCCAGCACCCAGGGGTACTATGGCTACACCTTC
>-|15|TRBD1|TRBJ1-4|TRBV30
CAWRRQGAPNEKLFF
TGTGCCTGGAGGCGACAGGGGGCACCTAATGAAAAACTGTTTTTT
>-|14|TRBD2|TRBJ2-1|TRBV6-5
CASSSGGGAYEQFF
TGTGCCAGCAGTTCGGGCGGGGGGGCATATGAGCAGTTCTTC
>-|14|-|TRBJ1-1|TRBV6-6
CASSYNRVNTEAFF
TGTGCCAGCAGTTACAACAGGGTGAACACTGAAGCTTTCTTT
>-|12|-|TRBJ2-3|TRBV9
CASSVDAAPQYF
TGTGCCAGCAGCGTAGATGCGGCTCCGCAGTATTTT